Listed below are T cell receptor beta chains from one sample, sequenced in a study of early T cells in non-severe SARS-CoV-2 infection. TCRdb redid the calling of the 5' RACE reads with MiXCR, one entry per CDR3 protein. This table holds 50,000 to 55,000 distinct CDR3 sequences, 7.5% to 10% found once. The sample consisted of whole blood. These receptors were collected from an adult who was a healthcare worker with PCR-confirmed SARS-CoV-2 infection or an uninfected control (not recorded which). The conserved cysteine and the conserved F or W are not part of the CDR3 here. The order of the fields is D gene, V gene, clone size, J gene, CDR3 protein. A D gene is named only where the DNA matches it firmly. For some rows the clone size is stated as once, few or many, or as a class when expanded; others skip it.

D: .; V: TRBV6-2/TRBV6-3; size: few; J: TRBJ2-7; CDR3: ASSEGRYEQY
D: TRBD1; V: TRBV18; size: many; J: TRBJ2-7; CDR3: ASSPGQGAAYEQY
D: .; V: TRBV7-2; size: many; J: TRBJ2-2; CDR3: ASSLAVGLATGELF
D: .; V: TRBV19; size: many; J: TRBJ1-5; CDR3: ATFGGNNQPQH
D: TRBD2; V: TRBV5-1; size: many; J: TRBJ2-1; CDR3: ASSRKSLAVNNEQF
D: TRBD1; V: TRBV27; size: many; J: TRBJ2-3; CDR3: ASSFSGTGYTDTQY
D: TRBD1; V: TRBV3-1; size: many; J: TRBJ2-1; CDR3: ASSQVQGVVNEQF
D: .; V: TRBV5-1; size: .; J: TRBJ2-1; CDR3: ASSFRDPRYNEQF
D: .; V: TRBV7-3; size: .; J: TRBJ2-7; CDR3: ASSPAPGDYEQY
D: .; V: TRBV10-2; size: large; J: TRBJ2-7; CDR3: ASRSLYEQY
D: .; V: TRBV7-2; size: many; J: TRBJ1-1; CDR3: ASSFGQGVNTEAF
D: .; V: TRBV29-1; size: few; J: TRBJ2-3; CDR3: SDRASTDTQY
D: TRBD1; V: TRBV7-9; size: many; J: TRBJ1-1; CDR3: ASSVTGDEAF
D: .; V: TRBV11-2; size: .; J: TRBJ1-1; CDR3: ASSPQQVNTEAF
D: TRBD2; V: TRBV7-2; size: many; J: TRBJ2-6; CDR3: ASSFGTSGSRRLT
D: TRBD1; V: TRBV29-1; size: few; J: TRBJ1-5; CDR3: SAGTGNQPQH
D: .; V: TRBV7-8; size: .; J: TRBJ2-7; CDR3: ASSLTTKEY
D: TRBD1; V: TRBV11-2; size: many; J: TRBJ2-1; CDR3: ASSSRTGGGNEQF
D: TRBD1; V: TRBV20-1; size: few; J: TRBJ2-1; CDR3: SARGSGTGPEQF
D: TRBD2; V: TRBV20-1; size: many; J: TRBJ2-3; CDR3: SAIASGRSDTQY
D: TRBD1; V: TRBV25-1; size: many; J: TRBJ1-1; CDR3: ASSDGNRGRGTEAF
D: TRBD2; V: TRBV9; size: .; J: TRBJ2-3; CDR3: ASSEGTSGVSDTQN
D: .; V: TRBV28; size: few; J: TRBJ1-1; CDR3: ASSLIQSNTEAF
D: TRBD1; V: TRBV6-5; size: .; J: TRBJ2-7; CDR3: ASSFLGQGSEQY
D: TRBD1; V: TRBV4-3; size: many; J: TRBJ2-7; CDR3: ASSQEGGEDEQY
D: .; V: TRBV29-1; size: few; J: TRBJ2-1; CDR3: SATSYDEQF
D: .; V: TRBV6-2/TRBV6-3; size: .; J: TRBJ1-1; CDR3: ASSYSPLMGARTEAF
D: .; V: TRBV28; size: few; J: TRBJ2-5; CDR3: ASSPSRVETQY
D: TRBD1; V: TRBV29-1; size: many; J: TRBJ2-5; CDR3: SVHHPTGLETQY
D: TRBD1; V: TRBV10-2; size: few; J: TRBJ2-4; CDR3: ASSDRGQGNIQY
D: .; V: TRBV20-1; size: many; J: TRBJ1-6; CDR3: SASGSRGGSPLH
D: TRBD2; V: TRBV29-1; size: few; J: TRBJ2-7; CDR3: SVDVAGAYEQY
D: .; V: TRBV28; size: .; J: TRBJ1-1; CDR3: AGTIWAQVNTEAF
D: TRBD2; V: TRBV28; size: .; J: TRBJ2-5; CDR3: ASSLAGGNQETQY
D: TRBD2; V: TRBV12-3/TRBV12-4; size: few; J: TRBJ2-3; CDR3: ASSLVGLAETDTQY
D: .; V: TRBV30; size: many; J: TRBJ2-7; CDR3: AWSVRSRLGAEQY
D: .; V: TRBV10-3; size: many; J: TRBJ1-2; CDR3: AISDLGSYYGYT
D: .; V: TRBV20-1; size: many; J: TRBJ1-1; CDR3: SARDNPAWNTEAF
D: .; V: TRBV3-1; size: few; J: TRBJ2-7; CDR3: ASSPQNHEQY
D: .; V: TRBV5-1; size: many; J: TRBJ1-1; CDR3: ASSRGEGGHTEAF
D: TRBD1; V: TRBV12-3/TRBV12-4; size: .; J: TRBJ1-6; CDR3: ASRPGTANSPLH
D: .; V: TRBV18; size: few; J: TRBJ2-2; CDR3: ASSPQGHHTGELF
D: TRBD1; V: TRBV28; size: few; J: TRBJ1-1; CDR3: ASYFRTGNRNTEAF
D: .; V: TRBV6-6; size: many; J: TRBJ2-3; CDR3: ASSYRTDTQY
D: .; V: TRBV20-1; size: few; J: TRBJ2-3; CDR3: SARIKDTQY
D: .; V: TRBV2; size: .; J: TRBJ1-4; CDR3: ASHGGPNEKLF
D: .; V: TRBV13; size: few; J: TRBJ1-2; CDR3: ASSLGALQGPYGYT
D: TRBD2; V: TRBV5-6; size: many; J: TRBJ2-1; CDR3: ASSLDPSGSYNEQF
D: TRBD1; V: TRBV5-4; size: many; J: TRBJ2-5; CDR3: ASSLAGTGDWETQY
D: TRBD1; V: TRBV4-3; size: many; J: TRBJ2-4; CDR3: ASSQRTGAKNIQY
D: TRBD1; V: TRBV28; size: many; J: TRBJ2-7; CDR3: ASSPGQGIRFYEQY
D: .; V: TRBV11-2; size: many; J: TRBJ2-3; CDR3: ASSLGLGHTQY
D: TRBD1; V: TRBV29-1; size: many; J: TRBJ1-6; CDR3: SVRQGANSPLH